This TCR beta chain is drawn from a study of blood T cell repertoires in COVID-19. Measured with immunoSEQ multiplex PCR; TCRdb has only the in-frame clones, and not every one. The table records 100,000 to 150,000 clones, 85% of them present only once. There are 12 residues in the CDR3. V lost 1 base and J lost 5, with 5 bases in between. Sequences were obtained from peripheral blood. The V call is TRBV12-3 or TRBV12-4, the J call TRBJ1-1; no reliable D call. The receptor comes from a woman of 80 years or more with COVID-19, enrolled during active disease. Here the CDR3 reads CASSLDTTEAFF. CDR3 nucleotide sequence: TGTGCCAGCAGTTTAGATACTACTGAAGCTTTCTTT.